The TCR beta chain under discussion was sequenced for a study of blood T cell repertoires in COVID-19. About the study: Samples came from the United States, Italy and Spain, spanning acute and convalescent COVID-19. PBMCs, B-cell-depleted T cells, or T cells provided the cDNA or gDNA that made up the material.

CDR1 LNHDA and CDR2 SQIVND come from the germline V gene (reference sequence). There are 14 residues in the CDR3. V shed 3 bases and J shed 7 bases, with 13 bases lying between them. Original data processing: Nucleated cell number was recorded as an estimate derived from reference gene primer amplification. Assay used: immunoSEQ multiplex PCR; TCRdb lists only in-frame clones, some missing. V, J and clone size derive from that table, while D and trimming were established from the DNA sequence. This sample has some 260,000 clones; over 75% occur once, and the top ten carry roughly 0.8%. A single count supports this clone. In the same sample, other DNA sequences code for this CDR3.

Sequenced sample: peripheral blood. The chain recombines TRBV19 with TRBJ1-5, with a weak D call TRBD1 (5 bases). The receptor comes from a woman aged 25 to 39 with acute or convalescent COVID-19. This chain's CDR3 is CASSIGQGGQPQHF. The CDR3 bases are TGTGCCAGTAGTATCGGGCAGGGAGGGCAGCCCCAGCATTTT.